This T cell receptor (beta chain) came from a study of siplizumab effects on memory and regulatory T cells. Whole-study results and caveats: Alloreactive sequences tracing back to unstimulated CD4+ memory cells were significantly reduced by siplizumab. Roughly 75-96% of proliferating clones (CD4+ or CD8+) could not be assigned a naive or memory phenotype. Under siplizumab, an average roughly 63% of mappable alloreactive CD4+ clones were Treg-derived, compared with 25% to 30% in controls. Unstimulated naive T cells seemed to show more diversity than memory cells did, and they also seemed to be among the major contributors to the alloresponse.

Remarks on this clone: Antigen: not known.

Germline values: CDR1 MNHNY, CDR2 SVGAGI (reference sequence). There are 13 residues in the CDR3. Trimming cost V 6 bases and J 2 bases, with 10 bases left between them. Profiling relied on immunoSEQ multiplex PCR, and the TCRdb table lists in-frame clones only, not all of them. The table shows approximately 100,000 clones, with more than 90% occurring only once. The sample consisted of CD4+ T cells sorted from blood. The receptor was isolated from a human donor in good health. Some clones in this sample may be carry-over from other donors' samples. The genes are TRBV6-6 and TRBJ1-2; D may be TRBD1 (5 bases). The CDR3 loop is CASSRGANYGYTF. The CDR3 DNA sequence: TGTGCCAGCAGCCGCGGGGCCAACTATGGCTACACCTTC.